Below are 27 T cell receptor beta chains sequenced from a single sample in a study of regulatory T cells in long-lasting Graves disease. For TCR beta, libraries came from iRepertoire HTBI primers and Arm-PCR of CDR3 regions. TCRdb analysed the multiplex PCR reads with MiXCR anew, one entry per CDR3 protein. The sample lists about 530,000 distinct CDR3 sequences, 15% to 20% seen once, with 25% in the top ten. Time point described: newly diagnosed GD, antithyroid drugs for less than 3 months. PBMCs were the source of the RNA used for TCR sequencing. The sample was also linked to a second study, of T cells in Graves' hyperthyroidism and ophthalmopathy.

This specimen was peripheral blood mononuclear cells (PBMCs), taken at new diagnosis, from a patient treated with antithyroid drugs. These receptors all come from a middle-aged woman with Graves disease.

The sample holds many counts of this clonotype. The CDR3 DNA is TGTGCCTGGAGTGGTCAAGGGATTGGCAATCAGCCCCAGCATTTT. It yields the protein CAWSGQGIGNQPQHF. The chain joins TRBV30 to TRBJ1-5; no definite D call. The CDR3 totals 15 residues. CDR1 is GTSNPN and CDR2 is SVGIG in the germline V gene (reference sequence). V lost 1 base to trimming and J lost 2 bases, with 12 bases between them.

This clonotype was seen ten or more times. The chain has TRBV3-1 and TRBJ1-1; possible D gene TRBD1, 5 bases. Trimming took off 4 bases at V and 3 bases at J, with 15 bases between the two ends. Germline values: CDR1 LGHDT, CDR2 YNNKEL (reference sequence). This CDR3 is 15 amino acids long. Here the CDR3 reads CASSPTGPRHTEAFF. The CDR3 nucleotides are TGTGCCAGCAGCCCAACGGGACCTCGGCACACTGAAGCTTTCTTT.

This clonotype was seen many times. The rearrangement uses TRBV2 and TRBJ2-2; D is unresolved. V was clipped by 6 bases and J by 4 bases, with 24 bases between them. CDR1 and CDR2 (germline): SNHLY, FYNNEI. The CDR3 totals 18 residues. In DNA form, the CDR3 reads TGTGCCAGCAGACTTAGTGGCCTGATAGGAAGCCGCACCGGGGAGCTGTTTTTT. Translated: CASRLSGLIGSRTGELFF.

The V and J genes are TRBV19 and TRBJ1-1; TRBD1 is a possible D gene (5 bases). Germline CDR1 reads LNHDA; CDR2 reads SQIVND (reference sequence). The CDR3 totals 12 residues. V was pared by 5 bases and J by 6 bases, with 10 bases between. This CDR3 is CASSGALSEAFF. CDR3 coding DNA: TGTGCCAGTAGTGGGGCCTTATCTGAAGCTTTCTTT.

This clonotype was detected ten times or more. The chain has TRBV3-1 and TRBJ2-3, with 11 bases fitting TRBD2. J was trimmed by 1 base and V by 1 base; bases with no gene match: 7. CDR1 LGHDT and CDR2 YNNKEL come from the germline V gene (reference sequence). The CDR3 runs to 18 residues. The CDR3 DNA sequence: TGTGCCAGCAGCCAAGGACACTTTAGCGGGGGGGGCACAGATACGCAGTATTTT. Amino acid sequence: CASSQGHFSGGGTDTQYF.

In its sample, this clonotype was seen many times. The chain employs TRBV19 and TRBJ1-5; D ambiguous. The CDR3 runs 14 residues. CDR1 LNHDA and CDR2 SQIVND come from the germline V gene (reference sequence). V lost 7 bases to trimming and J lost 4 bases, with 14 bases between them. CDR3 protein: CASNGPGRNQPQHF. CDR3 nucleotides: TGTGCCAGTAATGGGCCAGGTCGTAATCAGCCCCAGCATTTT.

The chain carries TRBV7-9 and TRBJ1-2; 8 bases are shared with TRBD1. Germline lookup yields CDR1 SEHNR and CDR2 FQNEAQ (reference sequence). Trimming cost V 1 base and J 7 bases; bases outside gene matches: 5. The CDR3 spans 14 residues. CDR3 nucleotide sequence: TGTGCCAGCAGCTTAGGCGGGACAGGCCGTGGCTACACCTTC. It codes for CASSLGGTGRGYTF.

This clonotype was counted between two and nine times. The rearrangement joins TRBV19 to TRBJ1-2, with a tentative D call TRBD1 (6 bases). The CDR3 consists of 11 residues. The V gene lost 10 bases and the J gene lost 4 bases, with 10 bases spanning the gap. In germline, CDR1 is LNHDA, CDR2 SQIVND (reference sequence). DNA for the CDR3: TGTGCCACCCAGGGGAGCTATGGCTACACCTTC. It yields the protein CATQGSYGYTF.

This clonotype was counted a few times. The chain links TRBV9 to TRBJ2-3; D is uncertain. The V gene lost 4 bases and the J gene lost 2 bases, with 11 bases spanning the gap. The CDR3 is made up of 14 amino acids. Germline CDR1 reads SGDLS; CDR2 reads YYNGEE. The CDR3 protein is CASSYQPITDTQYF. CDR3 DNA sequence: TGTGCCAGCAGCTATCAGCCGATCACAGATACGCAGTATTTT.

This clonotype was counted many times. The rearrangement links TRBV5-6 to TRBJ2-7, with no clear D. There are 16 residues in the CDR3. V lost 4 bases and J 2 bases, leaving 19 bases between the germline ends. CDR1 and CDR2 (germline): SGHDT, YYEEEE. As DNA, the CDR3 is TGTGCCAGCAGCCGCGTAGGGTTACACACGACCTACGAGCAGTACTTC. Amino acid sequence: CASSRVGLHTTYEQYF.

The chain is built from TRBV20-1 and TRBJ1-2; 7 nucleotides match TRBD1. CDR3 length: 13 residues. V was clipped by 6 bases and J by 3 bases; unmatched bases: 7. Germline loops: CDR1 DFQATT, CDR2 SNEGSKA (reference sequence). CDR3 DNA sequence: TGCAGTGCCGGAGGGCAGGGGGACTATGGCTACACCTTC. It specifies CSAGGQGDYGYTF.

This clonotype has just a few counts. The chain carries TRBV9 and TRBJ2-1, with TRBD2 matching 7 bases. Germline V lookup: CDR1 SGDLS, CDR2 YYNGEE. The CDR3 has 16 amino acids. Trimming cost V 1 base and J 0 bases; bases outside gene matches: 4. The CDR3 DNA is TGTGCCAGCAGCGTAATGGGGGGGAGCTCCTACAATGAGCAGTTCTTC. Residues: CASSVMGGSSYNEQFF. Drawing the rest from reference TRBV9 and TRBJ2-1, the complete variable domain is DSGVTQTPKHLITATGQRVTLRCSPRSGDLSVYWYQQSLDQGLQFLIQYYNGEERAKGNILERFSAQQFPDLHSELNLSSLELGDSALYFCASSVMGGSSYNEQFFGPGTRLTVL.

V gene TRBV7-2 combines with J gene TRBJ2-1, with D uncertain. CDR1 is SGHTA, CDR2 FQGNSA, per germline. V gave up 3 bases and J gave up 5 bases, with 5 bases separating them. CDR3 length: 12 residues. The CDR3 reads CASSLVHNEQFF. The CDR3 DNA sequence: TGTGCCAGCAGCTTGGTGCACAATGAGCAGTTCTTC.

J is TRBJ2-7 and V is TRBV27; 8 bases match TRBD2. The CDR3 contains 14 residues. V was clipped by 8 bases and J by 2 bases; unmatched bases: 8. CDR1 is MNHEY, CDR2 SMNVEV, per germline (reference sequence). CDR3 region: CASAAGGRAYEQYF. The CDR3 DNA reads as TGTGCCAGCGCGGCGGGGGGCAGGGCCTACGAGCAGTACTTC.

This clonotype was seen ten or more times. The CDR3 bases are TGTGCCAGCAGCCAACCGGGACAGAACTATGGCTACACCTTC. This translates into CASSQPGQNYGYTF. The chain combines TRBV12-3 or TRBV12-4 with TRBJ1-2; 7 bases map to TRBD1. V trimming: 6 bases; J trimming: 2 bases; junction bases outside the gene matches: 6. This CDR3 has 14 amino acids.

The chain has TRBV5-5 and TRBJ1-6; TRBD1 matches 10 bases. The CDR3 has 14 amino acids. J was trimmed by 12 bases and V by 4 bases; bases with no gene match: 7. CDR1 is SGHKS and CDR2 is YYEKEE in the germline V gene (reference sequence). CDR3 bases: TGTGCCAGCAGCGTTGACAGGGGGCGGGAACCCCTCCACTTT. Protein: CASSVDRGREPLHF. Together with reference TRBV5-5 and TRBJ1-6, the CDR3 gives the full variable domain: DAGVTQSPTHLIKTRGQQVTLRCSPISGHKSVSWYQQVLGQGPQFIFQYYEKEERGRGNFPDRFSARQFPNYSSELNVNALLLGDSALYLCASSVDRGREPLHFGNGTRLTVT.

This clonotype came up many times. CDR3 protein: CASSRSWASTDTQYF. CDR3 nucleotide sequence: TGTGCCAGCAGCCGCTCATGGGCAAGCACAGATACGCAGTATTTT. The chain joins TRBV5-6 to TRBJ2-3; D is unclear. V lost 4 bases and J 0 bases, leaving 12 bases between the germline ends. Germline V gene lookup returns CDR1 SGHDT and CDR2 YYEEEE. The CDR3 consists of 15 residues.

The chain couples TRBV7-2 to TRBJ2-2, with 14 bases that match TRBD2. The CDR3 runs to 15 residues. The V segment lost 5 bases and the J segment 7 bases; nucleotides outside the gene matches: 3. In germline, CDR1 is SGHTA, CDR2 FQGNSA. CDR3 amino acids: CASSKGLAGVGELFF. DNA of the CDR3: TGTGCCAGCAGCAAGGGACTAGCGGGGGTCGGGGAGCTGTTTTTT.

This clonotype was seen ten or more times. The V call is TRBV6-1, the J call TRBJ2-5; perhaps D is TRBD1 or TRBD2 (6 bases each). V shed 2 bases and J shed 2 bases, with 12 bases lying between them. Germline V gives CDR1 MNHNS, CDR2 SASEGT. The CDR3 length is 15 residues. The CDR3 here is CASSELGGTQETQYF. The CDR3 DNA reads as TGTGCCAGCAGTGAATTGGGGGGCACACAAGAGACCCAGTACTTC.

This clonotype was seen repeatedly, ten times or more. In DNA form, the CDR3 reads TGCGCCAGCAGCTTGAGGCCTGTCTCTGAAGCTTTCTTT. Its translation: CASSLRPVSEAFF. The rearrangement joins TRBV5-1 to TRBJ1-1; no firm D call. This CDR3 has 13 amino acids. V was shortened by 1 base and J by 6 bases, with 10 bases between the two germline ends. From germline, CDR1 is SGHRS and CDR2 YFSETQ.

The genes are TRBV5-1 and TRBJ1-6, with TRBD1 matching 7 bases. With V trimmed by 4 bases and J by 2 bases, 12 bases remained unmatched. Germline V gene data show CDR1 as SGHRS and CDR2 as YFSETQ. The CDR3 loop spans 18 amino acids. The CDR3 DNA reads as TGCGCCAGCAGCCCTGGGACAGCCTCTTTGACCTATAATTCACCCCTCCACTTT. The encoded protein is CASSPGTASLTYNSPLHF.

This clonotype appeared many times. CDR3 region: CASSPSAGQGTEAFF. CDR3 coding DNA: TGTGCCAGCAGTCCCTCTGCGGGACAGGGGACTGAAGCTTTCTTT. The chain combines TRBV28 with TRBJ1-1, with 10 nucleotides matching TRBD1. The CDR3 has 15 amino acids. Germline V gene data show CDR1 as MDHEN and CDR2 as SYDVKM. The trim removed 5 bases at V and 5 bases at J, leaving 8 bases unmatched.

This clonotype was seen many times. The chain employs TRBV7-9 and TRBJ2-5; no reliable D call. The CDR3 loop spans 14 amino acids. V lost 3 bases to trimming and J lost 0 bases, with 8 bases between them. Germline CDR1 SEHNR, CDR2 FQNEAQ (reference sequence). CDR3 sequence reads: CASSLRPNQETQYF. CDR3 sequence (DNA): TGTGCCAGCAGCTTGAGACCGAACCAAGAGACCCAGTACTTC.

This clonotype appeared many times. The genes are TRBV29-1 and TRBJ1-1; the match to TRBD1 covers 9 bases. CDR1 and CDR2 from the germline V gene are SQVTM and ANQGSEA. V lost 6 bases to trimming and J lost 8 bases; unmatched junction nucleotides: 10. This CDR3 has 13 residues. CDR3 nucleotide sequence: TGCAGCGTCGCCCTGGGGACAGGGTTCGAAGCTTTCTTT. Translating gives CSVALGTGFEAFF.

The V call is TRBV5-6, the J call TRBJ2-1; 11 positions agree with TRBD2. V lost 0 bases, J lost 5 bases, and 4 bases stayed unmatched. This CDR3 contains 16 residues. The germline V gene has CDR1 SGHDT and CDR2 YYEEEE. The CDR3 region has the DNA TGTGCCAGCAGCTTGGTAGCGGGGGGGCCAGACAATGAGCAGTTCTTC. It is translated as CASSLVAGGPDNEQFF. Full variable domain (remainder filled in from reference TRBV5-6 and TRBJ2-1): DAGVTQSPTHLIKTRGQQVTLRCSPKSGHDTVSWYQQALGQGPQFIFQYYEEEERQRGNFPDRFSGHQFPNYSSELNVNALLLGDSALYLCASSLVAGGPDNEQFFGPGTRLTVL.

This chain links TRBV4-1 with TRBJ1-5; the D is unclear. V lost 1 base and J 4 bases, leaving 11 bases between the germline ends. Germline values: CDR1 MGHRA, CDR2 YSYEKL. The CDR3 covers 15 residues. The CDR3 sequence: CASSQGDGSNQPQHF. CDR3 nucleotide sequence: TGCGCCAGCAGCCAAGGCGACGGGTCAAATCAGCCCCAGCATTTT.

This clonotype came up a few times. The chain carries TRBV12-3 or TRBV12-4 and TRBJ1-6; 7 bases map to TRBD1. The ends lost 6 bases at V and 3 bases at J; junction bases unmatched: 8. The CDR3 loop spans 16 amino acids. The CDR3 is CASRHSRDSYNSPLHF. CDR3 in DNA: TGTGCCAGCAGACACTCCCGGGACAGCTATAATTCACCCCTCCACTTT.